These T cell receptor beta chains were read from a single sample in a study of immune evolution from preneoplasia to lung adenocarcinoma. Sequenced by immunoSEQ multiplex PCR; TCRdb stores in-frame clones only, minus some. In the table there are around 5,000 clones, around 90% of which are singletons. The sequenced sample consisted of FFPE invasive lung adenocarcinoma tissue. The receptors derive from a person aged 45 to 59 with lung adenocarcinoma. The CDR3 runs from the conserved cysteine through the conserved F or W. D genes are given only for firm matches. Clone sizes are given selectively: once, few, many, or a class where the clone is expanded.

. TRBJ2-3 TRBV5-4 . TGTGCCAGCACACGACAGGGAGGAGCAGATACGCAGTATTTT CASTRQGGADTQYF
. TRBJ2-3 TRBV5-5 . TGTGCCAACAGCCCAGGGAACACAGATACGCAGTATTTT CANSPGNTDTQYF
TRBD1 TRBJ2-6 TRBV7-8 . TGTGCCAGCAGCGCGGGACAGGGCGGTTTAGGGGCCAACGTCCTGACTTTC CASSAGQGGLGANVLTF
. TRBJ2-5 TRBV28 . TGTGCCAGCACCCTCCCGAGAGGCACCCAGTACTTC CASTLPRGTQYF
. TRBJ2-2 TRBV18 . TGTGCCAGCTCAACATGGACAGACGACACCGGGGAGCTGTTTTTT CASSTWTDDTGELFF
TRBD1 TRBJ2-5 TRBV11-2 . TGTGCCAGCAGCCCGTGGACAGGGGAGGAGACCCAGTACTTC CASSPWTGEETQYF
. TRBJ2-7 TRBV18 . TGTGCCAGCTCACCACCGTCCGGGTCGACCTACGAGCAGTACTTC CASSPPSGSTYEQYF
TRBD2 TRBJ2-7 TRBV27 . TGTGCCAGCAGGCCGGGACTAGCGACCCACTACGAGCAGTACTTC CASRPGLATHYEQYF
. TRBJ2-7 TRBV9 . TGTGCCAGCAGCGTAGTGGCGGACAGCTCCTACGAGCAGTACTTC CASSVVADSSYEQYF
. TRBJ2-5 TRBV29-1 . TGCAGCGTTGATTTCGAGGAGACCCAGTACTTC CSVDFEETQYF
TRBD2 TRBJ2-1 TRBV28 once TGTGCCAGCAAACTAGCGGGAGGGCCAGAGCAGTTCTTC CASKLAGGPEQFF
. TRBJ2-2 TRBV19 . TGTGCCAGTCGCAGTTCGGACAGACCGAACACCGGGGAGCTGTTTTTT CASRSSDRPNTGELFF
. TRBJ2-7 TRBV2 . TGTGCCAGCAGTGCCTTGGGGACCCAGGCCGAGCAGTACTTC CASSALGTQAEQYF
. TRBJ2-7 TRBV7-3 . TGTGCCAGCAGCCCCCTAGGGGGAGAGGGCGAGCAGTACTTC CASSPLGGEGEQYF
TRBD2 TRBJ2-1 TRBV27 . TGTGCCAGCAGTTTGCCCGGACTAGCGGGAAGCAATGAGCAGTTCTTC CASSLPGLAGSNEQFF
TRBD2 TRBJ2-3 TRBV5-1 . TGCGCCAGCAGCTACTACTCCCGGGAGGCGACAGATACGCAGTATTTT CASSYYSREATDTQYF
. TRBJ1-2 TRBV30 . TGTGCCTGGAGTGTATCCGGGGATGACACCTTC CAWSVSGDDTF
. TRBJ1-5 TRBV19 . TGTGCCAGTAGTATAGGCTCCTATAGCAATCAGCCCCAGCATTTT CASSIGSYSNQPQHF
. TRBJ2-5 TRBV11-3 . TGTGCCAGCAGCCCGGGAACTCAAGAGACCCAGTACTTC CASSPGTQETQYF
. TRBJ2-5 TRBV5-1 once TGCGCCAGCAGCCCCCGTCGGGAGGCAGGGGTGGGAGAGACCCAGTACTTC CASSPRREAGVGETQYF
. TRBJ2-3 TRBV28 . TGTGCCAGCAGTGGGGAGGCGCCTAACACAGATACGCAGTATTTT CASSGEAPNTDTQYF
. TRBJ1-4 TRBV30 . TGTGCCTGGAGTTGGGTGGAGACAAAACTGTTTTTT CAWSWVETKLFF
. TRBJ1-1 TRBV7-9 . TGTGCCAGCAGCCCGTCCAGGAACTTTAACACTGAAGCTTTCTTT CASSPSRNFNTEAFF
. TRBJ1-3 TRBV30 . TGTGCCTGGAGTGTGATCCGGGAAAACACCATATATTTT CAWSVIRENTIYF
TRBD1 TRBJ2-3 TRBV25-1 . TGTGCCAGCAGTGAACAGAGCCAGGGGGTGGACGCCACAGATACGCAGTATTTT CASSEQSQGVDATDTQYF
TRBD1 TRBJ1-3 TRBV6-6 . TGTGCCAGCAGAGACGGACAGGGGGCCGGAAACACCATATATTTT CASRDGQGAGNTIYF
. TRBJ1-5 TRBV18 . TGTGCCAGCTCGCTACAGGCAAGCAATCAGCCCCAGCATTTT CASSLQASNQPQHF
TRBD2 TRBJ2-5 TRBV5-6 once TGTGCCAGCAGCAAGCGGGAGATGGGCCAAGAGACCCAGTACTTC CASSKREMGQETQYF
. TRBJ2-1 TRBV6-1 once TGTGCCAGCAGTGAAGCGCTGGGGCGGAGGATCTTC CASSEALGRRIF
. TRBJ1-3 TRBV6-6 . TGTGCCAGCAGTTTCGCCCCAGGGAGCTCTGGAAACACCATATATTTT CASSFAPGSSGNTIYF
. TRBJ1-1 TRBV27 . TGTGCCAGCAGGCTTTGGACGGCGAACACTGAAGCTTTCTTT CASRLWTANTEAFF
TRBD1 TRBJ2-1 TRBV7-2 . TGTGCCAGCAGCGTCATCGGGACAGGGAACAATGAGCAGTTCTTC CASSVIGTGNNEQFF
TRBD1 TRBJ2-7 TRBV28 . TGTGCCAGCAGAGGGGGCAGGAACGAGCAGTACTTC CASRGGRNEQYF
. TRBJ2-6 TRBV2 . TGTGCCAGCAGTGAACACGAATCTGGGGCCAACGTCCTGACTTTC CASSEHESGANVLTF
. TRBJ1-2 TRBV21-1 . TGTGCCAGCAGCTCACTTGGGTACTATGGCTACACCTTC CASSSLGYYGYTF
. TRBJ2-7 TRBV7-9 . TGTGCCAGCAGTTTTCAGGGATCCGAGCAGTACTTC CASSFQGSEQYF
. TRBJ1-6 TRBV6-4 . TGTGCCAGCAGGGCGACCCACGGTAATTCACCCCTCCACTTT CASRATHGNSPLHF
. TRBJ1-5 TRBV6-6 . TGTGCCAGCAGTACCCCCGGGGGGGGTAGCAATCAGCCCCAGCATTTT CASSTPGGGSNQPQHF
. TRBJ2-6 TRBV5-4 . TGTGCCAGCAGGAGGGACTTTGCCTCTGGGGCCAACGTCCTGACTTTC CASRRDFASGANVLTF
TRBD1 TRBJ1-5 TRBV28 . TGTGCCAGCAGAGTCCAGGGGGCCCATCAGCCCCAGCATTTT CASRVQGAHQPQHF
. TRBJ2-3 TRBV5-1 . TGCGCCAGCAGCTTGGAGGCGGATAAACAGTATTTT CASSLEADKQYF
. TRBJ2-7 TRBV19 . TGTGCCAGTAGTAGACAGACAGACTCCTACGAGCAGTACTTC CASSRQTDSYEQYF
. TRBJ1-4 TRBV4-2 . TGTGCCAGCAGCCAAGAAGCTTACGCAGGGCCCATCTTT CASSQEAYAGPIF